This T cell receptor beta chain was sequenced during a study of blood T cell repertoires in COVID-19. The CDR3 has 13 residues. CDR1 is SGHDN and CDR2 is FVKESK in the germline V gene. V lost 0 bases and J lost 11; bases outside the gene matches: 2. Sequencing used immunoSEQ multiplex PCR; TCRdb keeps in-frame clones, though not all of them. The data show some 82,000 clones, around 91% seen once. This TCR derives from a woman between 50 and 59 years old in a cohort sampled during active COVID-19. Input material: peripheral blood. This rearrangement joins TRBV14 to TRBJ2-1, with 9 bases matching TRBD1. For the CDR3, the DNA is TGTGCCAGCAGCCAAGAAGGACAGGGGAAGCAGTTCTTC. This sequence encodes CASSQEGQGKQFF.